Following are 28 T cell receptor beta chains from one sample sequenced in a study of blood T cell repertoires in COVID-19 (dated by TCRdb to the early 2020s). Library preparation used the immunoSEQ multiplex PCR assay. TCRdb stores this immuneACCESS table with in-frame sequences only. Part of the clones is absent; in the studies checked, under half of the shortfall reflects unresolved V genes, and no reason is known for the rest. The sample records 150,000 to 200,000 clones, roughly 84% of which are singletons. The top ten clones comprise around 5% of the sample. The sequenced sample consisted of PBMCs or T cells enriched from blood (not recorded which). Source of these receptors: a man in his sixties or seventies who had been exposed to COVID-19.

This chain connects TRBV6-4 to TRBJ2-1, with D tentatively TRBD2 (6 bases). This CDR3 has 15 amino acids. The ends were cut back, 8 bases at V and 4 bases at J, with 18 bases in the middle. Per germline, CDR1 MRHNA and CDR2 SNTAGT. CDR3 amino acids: CASSAGGRQYNEQFF. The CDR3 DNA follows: TGTGCCAGCTCCGCCGGAGGGAGGCAGTACAATGAGCAGTTCTTC.

CDR3 nucleotide sequence: TGTGCCGTTCTGGACTGGGGGAACACTGAAGCTTTCTTT. It specifies CAVLDWGNTEAFF. V gene TRBV6-5 combines with J gene TRBJ1-1, with unresolved D. Per the germline V gene, CDR1 is MNHEY and CDR2 is SVGAGI. With 11 bases removed from V and 1 base from J, the gap between germline ends came to 14 bases. The CDR3 spans 13 residues.

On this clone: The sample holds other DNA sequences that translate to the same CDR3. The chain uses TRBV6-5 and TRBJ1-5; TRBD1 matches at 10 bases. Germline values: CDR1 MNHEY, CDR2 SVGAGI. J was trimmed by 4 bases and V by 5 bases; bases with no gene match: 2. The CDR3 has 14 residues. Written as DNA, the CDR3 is TGTGCCAGCAGTCGGACAGGGGGTAATCAGCCCCAGCATTTT. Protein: CASSRTGGNQPQHF.

The CDR3 loop reads CASVPRDRGVHEQYF. The CDR3 DNA sequence: TGTGCCAGCGTCCCCCGGGACAGGGGGGTGCACGAGCAGTACTTC. This rearrangement joins TRBV28 to TRBJ2-7; 11 nucleotides agree with TRBD1. Germline V gene sequence: CDR1 MDHEN, CDR2 SYDVKM. V lost 8 bases and J lost 5; bases outside the gene matches: 11. This CDR3 spans 15 amino acids.

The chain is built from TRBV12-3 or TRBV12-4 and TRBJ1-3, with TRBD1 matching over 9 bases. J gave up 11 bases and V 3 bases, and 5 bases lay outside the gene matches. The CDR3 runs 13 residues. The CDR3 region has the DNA TGTGCCAGCAGTTTTGGGGACAGGGTTTCCATATATTTT. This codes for CASSFGDRVSIYF.

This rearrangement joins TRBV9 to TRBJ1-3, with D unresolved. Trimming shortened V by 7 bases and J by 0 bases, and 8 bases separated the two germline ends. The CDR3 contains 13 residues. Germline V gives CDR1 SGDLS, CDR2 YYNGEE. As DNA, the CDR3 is TGTGCCAGCTCGGGAGACTCTGGAAACACCATATATTTT. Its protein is CASSGDSGNTIYF.

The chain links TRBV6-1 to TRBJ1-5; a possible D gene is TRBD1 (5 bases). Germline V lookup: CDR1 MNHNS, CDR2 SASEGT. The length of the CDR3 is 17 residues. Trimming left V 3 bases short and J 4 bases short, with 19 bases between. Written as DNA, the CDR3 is TGTGCCAGCAGTGATCGACAAGGACCGGCAGGGAATCAGCCCCAGCATTTT. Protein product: CASSDRQGPAGNQPQHF.

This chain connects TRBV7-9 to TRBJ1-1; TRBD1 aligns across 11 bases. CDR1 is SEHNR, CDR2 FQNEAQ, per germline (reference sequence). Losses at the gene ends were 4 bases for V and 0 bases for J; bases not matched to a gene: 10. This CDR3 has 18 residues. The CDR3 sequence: CASSYRAGTGGLNTEAFF. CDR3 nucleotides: TGTGCCAGCAGCTACCGGGCCGGGACAGGGGGGCTGAACACTGAAGCTTTCTTT.

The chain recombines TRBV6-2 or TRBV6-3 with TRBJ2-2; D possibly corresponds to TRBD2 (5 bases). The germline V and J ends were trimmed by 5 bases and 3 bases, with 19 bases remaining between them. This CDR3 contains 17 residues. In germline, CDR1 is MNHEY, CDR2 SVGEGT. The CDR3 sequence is CASSNPDTGIYTGELFF. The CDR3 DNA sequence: TGTGCCAGCAGTAACCCTGACACCGGGATATACACCGGGGAGCTGTTTTTT.

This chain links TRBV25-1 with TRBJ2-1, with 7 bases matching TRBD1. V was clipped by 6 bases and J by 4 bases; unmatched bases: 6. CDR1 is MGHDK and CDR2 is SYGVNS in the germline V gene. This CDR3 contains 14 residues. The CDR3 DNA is TGTGCCAGCAGCGGGACAGCCTTTTACAATGAGCAGTTCTTC. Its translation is CASSGTAFYNEQFF.

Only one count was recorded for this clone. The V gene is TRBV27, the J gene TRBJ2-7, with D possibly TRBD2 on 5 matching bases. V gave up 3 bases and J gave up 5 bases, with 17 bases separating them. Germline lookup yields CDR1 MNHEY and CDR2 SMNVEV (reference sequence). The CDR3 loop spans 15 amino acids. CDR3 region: CASSFRSRSGNEQYF. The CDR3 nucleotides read TGTGCCAGCAGTTTCAGGAGCAGGTCCGGGAACGAGCAGTACTTC.

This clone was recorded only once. CDR3 region: CASSGYGTSGARWTYNEQFF. For the CDR3, the DNA is TGTGCCAGCAGTGGGTACGGGACTAGCGGTGCCAGGTGGACCTACAATGAGCAGTTCTTC. This rearrangement joins TRBV7-8 to TRBJ2-1, with 11 bases identical to TRBD2. Germline assignment: CDR1 SGHVS and CDR2 FQNEAQ. V trimming: 6 bases; J trimming: 2 bases; junction bases outside the gene matches: 18. The CDR3 spans 20 residues.

The DNA of the CDR3 is TGTGCCAGTACCCTGGGAGGGGAACAGCCCCAGCATTTT. As protein: CASTLGGEQPQHF. This sequence joins TRBV19 and TRBJ1-5, with a possible D match to TRBD1 (5 bases). Germline values: CDR1 LNHDA, CDR2 SQIVND (reference sequence). Trimming shortened V by 7 bases and J by 7 bases, and 14 bases separated the two germline ends. The CDR3 has 13 amino acids.

The CDR3, as DNA: TGTGCCAGCAGTCAGGGTAAAGAGACCCAGTACTTC. The encoded protein is CASSQGKETQYF. The rearrangement joins TRBV6-5 to TRBJ2-5; D is perhaps TRBD1 (5 bases). The CDR3 runs to 12 residues. Germline assignment: CDR1 MNHEY and CDR2 SVGAGI. V gave up 5 bases and J gave up 3 bases, with 7 bases separating them.

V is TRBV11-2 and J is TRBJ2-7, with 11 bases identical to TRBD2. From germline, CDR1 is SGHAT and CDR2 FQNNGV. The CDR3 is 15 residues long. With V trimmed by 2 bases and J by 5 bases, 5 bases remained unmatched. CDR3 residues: CASSLRLAGTDEQYF. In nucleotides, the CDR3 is TGTGCCAGCAGCTTAAGACTAGCGGGAACCGACGAGCAGTACTTC.

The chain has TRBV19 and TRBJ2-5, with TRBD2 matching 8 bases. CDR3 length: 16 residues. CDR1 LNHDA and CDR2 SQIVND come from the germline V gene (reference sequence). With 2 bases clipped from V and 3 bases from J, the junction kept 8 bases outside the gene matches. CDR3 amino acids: CASSITSGGAEETQYF. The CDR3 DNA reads TGTGCCAGTAGTATAACGAGCGGGGGAGCTGAAGAGACCCAGTACTTC. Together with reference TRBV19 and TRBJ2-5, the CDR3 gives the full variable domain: DGGITQSPKYLFRKEGQNVTLSCEQNLNHDAMYWYRQDPGQGLRLIYYSQIVNDFQKGDIAEGYSVSREKKESFPLTVTSAQKNPTAFYLCASSITSGGAEETQYFGPGTRLLVL.

CDR3 sequence reads: CASSYRTGWEGNTIYF. CDR3 nucleotide sequence: TGTGCCAGCAGCTACAGGACAGGGTGGGAAGGAAACACCATATATTTT. V gene TRBV5-6 combines with J gene TRBJ1-3; 8 bases fit TRBD1. Per germline, CDR1 SGHDT and CDR2 YYEEEE. The length of the CDR3 is 16 residues. Unmatched junction bases numbered 9, after V lost 3 bases and J lost 4 bases.

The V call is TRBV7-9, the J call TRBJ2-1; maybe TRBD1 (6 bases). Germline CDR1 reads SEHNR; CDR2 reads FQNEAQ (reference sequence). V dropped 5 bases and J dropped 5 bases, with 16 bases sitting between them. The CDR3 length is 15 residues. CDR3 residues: CASSPTGNGDNEQFF. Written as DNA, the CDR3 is TGTGCCAGCAGCCCAACAGGGAATGGGGACAATGAGCAGTTCTTC.

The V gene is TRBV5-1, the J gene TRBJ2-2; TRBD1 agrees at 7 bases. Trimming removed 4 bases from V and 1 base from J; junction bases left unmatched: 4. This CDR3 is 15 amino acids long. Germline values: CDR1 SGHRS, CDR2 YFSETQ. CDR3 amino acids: CASSPRTGNTGELFF. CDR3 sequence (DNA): TGCGCCAGCAGCCCCCGGACAGGGAACACCGGGGAGCTGTTTTTT.

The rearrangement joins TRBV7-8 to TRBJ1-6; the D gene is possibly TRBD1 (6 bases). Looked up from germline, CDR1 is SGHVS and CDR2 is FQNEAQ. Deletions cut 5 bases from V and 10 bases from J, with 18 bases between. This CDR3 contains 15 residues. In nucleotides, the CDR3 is TGTGCCAGCAGCGTAAGACAGGTCGTAGGCTCACCCCTCCACTTT. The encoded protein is CASSVRQVVGSPLHF.

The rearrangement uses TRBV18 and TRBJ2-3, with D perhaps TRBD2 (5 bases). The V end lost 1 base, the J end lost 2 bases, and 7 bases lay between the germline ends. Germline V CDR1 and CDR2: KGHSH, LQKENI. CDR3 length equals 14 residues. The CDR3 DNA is TGTGCCAGCTCACCACAGAGGGTCACAGATACGCAGTATTTT. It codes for CASSPQRVTDTQYF.

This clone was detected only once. CDR3 nucleotide sequence: TGCAGCGTTTTGCGTTCTAACTATGGCTACACCTTC. Its protein is CSVLRSNYGYTF. This rearrangement joins TRBV29-1 to TRBJ1-2; D not certain. CDR1 is SQVTM and CDR2 is ANQGSEA in the germline V gene. V lost 5 bases and J 0 bases, leaving 7 bases between the germline ends. This CDR3 is built from 12 residues. The full variable domain, with the rest looked up from reference TRBV29-1 and TRBJ1-2, is SAVISQKPSRDICQRGTSLTIQCQVDSQVTMMFWYRQQPGQSLTLIATANQGSEATYESGFVIDKFPISRPNLTFSTLTVSNMSPEDSSIYLCSVLRSNYGYTFGSGTRLTVV.

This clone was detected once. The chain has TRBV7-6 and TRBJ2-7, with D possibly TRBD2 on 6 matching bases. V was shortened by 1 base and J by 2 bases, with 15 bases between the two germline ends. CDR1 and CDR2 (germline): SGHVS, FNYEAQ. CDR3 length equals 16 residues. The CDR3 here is CASSLVFGEVAYEQYF. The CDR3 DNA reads TGTGCCAGCAGCTTAGTTTTCGGGGAGGTTGCCTACGAGCAGTACTTC.

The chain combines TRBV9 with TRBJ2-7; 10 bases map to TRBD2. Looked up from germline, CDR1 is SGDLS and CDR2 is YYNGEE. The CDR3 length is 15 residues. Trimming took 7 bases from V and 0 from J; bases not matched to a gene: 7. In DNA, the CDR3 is TGTGCCAGCCCTAGCGGGGGTAGGAGCTCCTACGAGCAGTACTTC. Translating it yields CASPSGGRSSYEQYF.

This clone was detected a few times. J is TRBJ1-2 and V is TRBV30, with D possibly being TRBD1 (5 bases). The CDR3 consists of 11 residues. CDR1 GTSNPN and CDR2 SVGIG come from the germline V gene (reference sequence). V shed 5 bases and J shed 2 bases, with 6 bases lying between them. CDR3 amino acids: CAWSGNYGYTF. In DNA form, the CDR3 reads TGTGCCTGGTCAGGGAACTATGGCTACACCTTC.

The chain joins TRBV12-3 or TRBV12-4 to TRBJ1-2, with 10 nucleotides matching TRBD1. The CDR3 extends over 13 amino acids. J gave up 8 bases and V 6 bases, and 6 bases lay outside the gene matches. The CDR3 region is CASRRQGAGGYTF. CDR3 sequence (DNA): TGTGCCAGCAGGCGACAGGGGGCGGGAGGCTACACCTTC.

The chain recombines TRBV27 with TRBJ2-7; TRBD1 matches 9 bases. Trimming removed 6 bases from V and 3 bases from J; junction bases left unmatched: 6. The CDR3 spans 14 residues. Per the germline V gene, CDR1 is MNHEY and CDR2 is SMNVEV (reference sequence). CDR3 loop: CASSSGTGIYEQYF. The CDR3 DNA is TGTGCCAGCAGCTCCGGGACAGGGATCTACGAGCAGTACTTC.

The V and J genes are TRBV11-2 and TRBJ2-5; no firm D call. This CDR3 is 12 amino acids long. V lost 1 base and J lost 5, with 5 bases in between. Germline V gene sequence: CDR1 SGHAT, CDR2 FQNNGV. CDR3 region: CASSLAPETQYF. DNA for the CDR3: TGTGCCAGCAGCTTAGCCCCGGAGACCCAGTACTTC. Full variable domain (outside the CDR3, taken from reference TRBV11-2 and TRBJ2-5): EAGVAQSPRYKIIEKRQSVAFWCNPISGHATLYWYQQILGQGPKLLIQFQNNGVVDDSQLPKDRFSAERLKGVDSTLKIQPAKLEDSAVYLCASSLAPETQYFGPGTRLLVL.